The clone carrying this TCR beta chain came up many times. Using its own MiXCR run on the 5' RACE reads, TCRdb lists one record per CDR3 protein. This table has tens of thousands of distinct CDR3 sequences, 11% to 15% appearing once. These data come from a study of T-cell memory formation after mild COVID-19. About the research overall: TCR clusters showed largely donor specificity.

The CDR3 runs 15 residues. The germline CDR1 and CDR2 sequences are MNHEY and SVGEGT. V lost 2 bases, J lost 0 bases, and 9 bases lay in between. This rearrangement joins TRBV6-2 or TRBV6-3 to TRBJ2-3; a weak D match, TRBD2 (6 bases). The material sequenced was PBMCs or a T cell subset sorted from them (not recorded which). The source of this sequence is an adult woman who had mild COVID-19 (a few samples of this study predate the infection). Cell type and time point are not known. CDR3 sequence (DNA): TGTGCCAGCAGTTACGTGGGAGGTAGCACAGATACGCAGTATTTT. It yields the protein CASSYVGGSTDTQYF.